This TCR beta chain was observed in a study of blood T cells in healthy people across ages. Study-wide results and caveats: In long-lived donors, naive CD4+ cell counts and diversity exceeded those of aged donors.

Each sample used at least 6.5 million PBMCs. Using a J-beta primer mix together with a sample-barcoded 5' primer, a second PCR was run for roughly 6 to 12 cycles. MiXCR, run by TCRdb on the 5' RACE reads, gives a single entry per CDR3 protein. The sample has hundreds of thousands of distinct CDR3 sequences, roughly 32% seen once; the top ten hold less than 20%. This clonotype was found many times. As yet, its antigen is unknown. V shed 1 base, J shed 0 bases, and the junction held 10 bases outside the gene matches. The CDR3 length is 19 residues. Per germline, CDR1 LGHNA and CDR2 YSLEER. The clonotype originates from a woman aged 80 or over in good health. The chain has TRBV4-3 and TRBJ1-2, with 11 bases matching TRBD1. The sample consisted of blood. CDR3 amino acids: CASSQALPGTGGSNYGYTF. DNA for the CDR3: TGCGCCAGCAGCCAAGCCCTTCCCGGGACAGGGGGTTCTAACTATGGCTACACCTTC.